These T cell receptor beta chains were read from a single sample in a study of T cells in Graves' hyperthyroidism and ophthalmopathy. TCRdb re-derived calls from the multiplex PCR reads in MiXCR, one entry per CDR3 protein. The sample has hundreds of thousands of distinct CDR3 sequences; about 14% are singletons. Sequences were obtained from blood. The receptors were sampled from a woman younger than 35 with Graves' hyperthyroidism. Both conserved end residues are part of each CDR3. The order of the fields is J gene, clone size, D gene, V gene, CDR3 DNA, CDR3 protein. The D gene is left open where the match is weak. Expanded clones are given a class, and other clones once, few, many or no size at all.

>TRBJ2-5|many|TRBD2|TRBV7-8
TGTGCCAGCAGCTTATGGTTACTAGCGGGTCAAGAGACCCAGTACTTC
CASSLWLLAGQETQYF
>TRBJ2-1|many|.|TRBV28
TGTGCCAGCCAGGGAGCTTCCTACAATGAGCAGTTCTTC
CASQGASYNEQFF
>TRBJ1-1|few|TRBD1|TRBV20-1
TGCAGTGCTAGAGACCACCGACCGGACAGGGGGCTCAGTAAAAACACTGAAGCTTTCTTT
CSARDHRPDRGLSKNTEAFF
>TRBJ2-1|many|TRBD1|TRBV11-2
TGTGCCAGCAGCCAGGGGGTAGCGAGCTCCTACAATGAGCAGTTCTTC
CASSQGVASSYNEQFF
>TRBJ1-2|.|.|TRBV7-9
TGTGCCAGCAGCTATCCATTAGTAGGGGCCGATGGCTACACCTTC
CASSYPLVGADGYTF
>TRBJ2-2|many|TRBD2|TRBV11-3
TGTGCCAGCAGCTTATGGGGACTAGCGGAACATGACACCGGGGAGCTGTTTTTT
CASSLWGLAEHDTGELFF
>TRBJ2-3|many|TRBD2|TRBV6-5
TGTGCCAGCAGTTACTCGAAGAGCGGGAGAATCGCAGATACGCAGTATTTT
CASSYSKSGRIADTQYF
>TRBJ1-5|few|TRBD1|TRBV15
TGTGCCACCAGCAGGCTGACAGGGGGCAATCAGCCCCAGCATTTT
CATSRLTGGNQPQHF
>TRBJ1-1|many|TRBD1|TRBV12-3/TRBV12-4
TGTGCCAGCAGTGCCGGACAGGGGGCGGTGGGCACTGAAGCTTTCTTT
CASSAGQGAVGTEAFF
>TRBJ2-7|many|TRBD2|TRBV30
TGTGCCTGGACCAGCGGCAGCGGGAGGTCCTACGAGCAGTACTTC
CAWTSGSGRSYEQYF
>TRBJ2-3|few|.|TRBV5-4
TGTGCCAGCAGCTTGGGACTGGGACACTCTAGCACAGATACGCAGTATTTT
CASSLGLGHSSTDTQYF
>TRBJ2-3|.|.|TRBV7-3
TGTGCCAGCAGCTGGGTCCCGGGACAAAGCACAGATACGCAGTATTTT
CASSWVPGQSTDTQYF
>TRBJ2-3|many|TRBD2|TRBV20-1
TGCAGTGCCGGACTAGCGGGAGGGAGCACAGATACGCAGTATTTT
CSAGLAGGSTDTQYF
>TRBJ1-5|many|TRBD1|TRBV5-1
TGCGCCAGCAGCTTGGCAGGGGGGGGCAATCAGCCCCAGCATTTT
CASSLAGGGNQPQHF
>TRBJ1-5|many|.|TRBV20-1
TGCAGTGCTAGCGGTAATCAGCCCCAGCATTTT
CSASGNQPQHF
>TRBJ2-2|.|.|TRBV7-3
TGTGCCAGCAGCTTAGATGGCCTCACCGGGGAGCTGTTTTTT
CASSLDGLTGELFF
>TRBJ2-7|.|.|TRBV5-1
TGCGCCAGCAGCTTGCACGTGGGGTACGAGCAGTACTTC
CASSLHVGYEQYF
>TRBJ1-1|few|TRBD1|TRBV4-3
TGCGCCAGCAGCCAAGGGACAGGCCCCCGTGAAGCTTTCTTT
CASSQGTGPREAFF
>TRBJ2-5|few|TRBD2|TRBV7-2
TGTGCCAGCAGCTTACCAAGACTAGCGGGATGGGGTTCATTAGAGACCCGGTACTTC
CASSLPRLAGWGSLETRYF
>TRBJ1-2|few|.|TRBV19
TGTGCCAGTGCGGGACCGCTAGCTAACTATGGCTACACCTTC
CASAGPLANYGYTF
>TRBJ1-2|many|.|TRBV4-1
TGCGCCAGCAGACAAAGGGGGGAGGGAGCTAACTATGGCTACACCTTC
CASRQRGEGANYGYTF
>TRBJ2-7|many|TRBD2|TRBV27
TGTGCCAGCAGTGCGGGACTAGCGGGAGATCGGCAGTACTTC
CASSAGLAGDRQYF
>TRBJ2-5|many|.|TRBV30
TGTGCCTGGAGTGAATACGAGACCCAGTACTTC
CAWSEYETQYF
>TRBJ2-1|many|TRBD1|TRBV24-1
TGTGCCACCAGTGATGGCCCGGGACAGAAAGCCTACAATGAGCAGTTCTTC
CATSDGPGQKAYNEQFF